One sample yielded the 21 T cell receptor beta chains listed below, sequenced in a study of blood T cell repertoires in COVID-19. Data came from immunoSEQ multiplex PCR; TCRdb stores just in-frame clones and leaves some out. The table has approximately 70,000 clones, approximately 89% seen once; the top ten hold approximately 4.8%. Sample: peripheral blood. These receptors originate from a woman in her fifties or sixties with active COVID-19.

This clone was detected only a few times. The chain carries TRBV6-6 and TRBJ1-1, with a tentative D call TRBD1 (5 bases). This CDR3 has 10 residues. Germline V gives CDR1 MNHNY, CDR2 SVGAGI (reference sequence). Between the trimmed V and J ends, which lost 10 bases and 8 bases, there was a span of 11 bases. CDR3 sequence (DNA): TGTGCCACCGGGGGGTGGGAAGCTTTCTTT. This translates into CATGGWEAFF.

This chain uses TRBV5-1 with TRBJ2-3; 7 bases map to TRBD2. The CDR3 consists of 13 residues. Trimming took 6 bases from V and 8 from J; bases not matched to a gene: 9. The germline V gene encodes CDR1 SGHRS and CDR2 YFSETQ. DNA of the CDR3: TGCGCCAGCAACGAGGGAGGGCCTAGTACGCAGTATTTT. Translating gives CASNEGGPSTQYF.

The chain links TRBV20-1 to TRBJ2-1; the D is unclear. The CDR3 length is 11 residues. Germline CDR1 is DFQATT and CDR2 is SNEGSKA (reference sequence). CDR3 bases: TGCAGCTCGAGTCTCTACAATGAGCAGTTCTTC. Translating gives CSSSLYNEQFF.

The chain recombines TRBV7-9 with TRBJ2-1, with a weak D call TRBD1 (6 bases). Trimming removed 2 bases at V and 0 bases at J, with 11 bases between. The CDR3 is made up of 16 amino acids. Germline V CDR1 and CDR2: SEHNR, FQNEAQ (reference sequence). Here the CDR3 reads CASSLSRGSSYNEQFF. The CDR3 DNA is TGTGCCAGCAGCTTATCGAGGGGGAGCTCCTACAATGAGCAGTTCTTC.

Only a few counts were recorded for this clone. The CDR3 region has the DNA TGCGCCAGCAGCTTGAGTGGGACTAGCCTAAATACCGGGGAGCTGTTTTTT. It encodes CASSLSGTSLNTGELFF. The chain joins TRBV5-1 to TRBJ2-2; TRBD2 matches 9 bases. Per the germline V gene, CDR1 is SGHRS and CDR2 is YFSETQ. Losses at the gene ends were 1 base for V and 5 bases for J; bases not matched to a gene: 9. The CDR3 totals 17 residues.

The chain has TRBV6-6 and TRBJ2-7; TRBD1 agrees at 7 bases. The ends lost 6 bases at V and 2 bases at J; junction bases unmatched: 10. This CDR3 is built from 15 residues. From germline, CDR1 is MNHNY and CDR2 SVGAGI (reference sequence). CDR3 nucleotides: TGTGCCAGCAGGTCCGGGACAGCACACCCCTACGAGCAGTACTTC. Its translation is CASRSGTAHPYEQYF.

This clone was detected only a few times. CDR3 residues: CATSARTGSVGELFF. In DNA form, the CDR3 reads TGTGCCACCAGTGCCAGGACAGGGTCCGTCGGGGAGCTGTTTTTT. The rearrangement joins TRBV24-1 to TRBJ2-2; 8 positions match TRBD1. The CDR3 spans 15 residues. Germline V lookup: CDR1 KGHDR, CDR2 SFDVKD. V lost 5 bases to trimming and J lost 7 bases; unmatched junction nucleotides: 8.

This chain uses TRBV19 with TRBJ1-5, with D maybe TRBD1 (6 bases). The V end lost 6 bases, the J end lost 0 bases, and 12 bases lay between the germline ends. Germline lookup yields CDR1 LNHDA and CDR2 SQIVND (reference sequence). The length of the CDR3 is 15 residues. The CDR3 DNA reads as TGTGCCAGTAGCTCCCGGGACATTAGCAATCAGCCCCAGCATTTT. Encoded protein: CASSSRDISNQPQHF.

This chain joins TRBV5-6 and TRBJ1-3; a possible D gene is TRBD1 (6 bases). CDR1 and CDR2 from the germline V gene are SGHDT and YYEEEE. CDR3 length equals 15 residues. The V end was cut by 2 bases, the J end by 4 bases, with 13 bases between. The CDR3 reads CASSFYLGAGNTIYF. In DNA form, the CDR3 reads TGTGCCAGCAGCTTTTATTTGGGGGCCGGAAACACCATATATTTT.

The V and J genes are TRBV7-9 and TRBJ2-3, with D possibly matching TRBD1 (5 bases). The CDR3 loop spans 15 amino acids. Germline lookup yields CDR1 SEHNR and CDR2 FQNEAQ (reference sequence). V gave up 3 bases and J gave up 2 bases, with 12 bases separating them. The CDR3 region is CASSLGPRDTDTQYF. The CDR3 nucleotides are TGTGCCAGCAGCTTGGGGCCTAGAGACACAGATACGCAGTATTTT.

The rearrangement links TRBV3-1 (or the pseudogene TRBV3-2) to TRBJ2-2, with TRBD2 matching over 10 bases. The J segment lost 3 bases and the V segment lost 0 bases, leaving 10 bases of the junction unmatched. The CDR3 spans 19 residues. Germline values: CDR1 LGHDT, CDR2 YNNKEL (reference sequence). The CDR3 region is CASSQDKVLSGRDTGELFF. CDR3 nucleotides: TGTGCCAGCAGCCAAGATAAGGTGTTGAGCGGGAGGGACACCGGGGAGCTGTTTTTT.

The table lists this clone with a few counts. This sequence joins TRBV6-5 and TRBJ1-2, with a possible D match to TRBD1 (6 bases). The CDR3 totals 15 residues. Trimming removed 5 bases at V and 6 bases at J, with 19 bases between. In germline, CDR1 is MNHEY, CDR2 SVGAGI. CDR3 amino acids: CASSRLPAGEHGYTF. The CDR3 nucleotides are TGTGCCAGCAGTAGGCTTCCGGCAGGGGAACATGGCTACACCTTC.

The chain uses TRBV2 and TRBJ1-5, with 7 bases aligning to TRBD1. CDR1 is SNHLY and CDR2 is FYNNEI in the germline V gene. The CDR3 is 16 residues long. Trimming took 4 bases from V and 1 from J; bases not matched to a gene: 7. The CDR3 coding sequence is TGTGCCAGCAGTGCCGCGACAGGGATCAGCAATCAGCCCCAGCATTTT. Translated: CASSAATGISNQPQHF. Full variable domain (missing parts from reference TRBV2 and TRBJ1-5): EPEVTQTPSHQVTQMGQEVILRCVPISNHLYFYWYRQILGQKVEFLVSFYNNEISEKSEIFDDQFSVERPDGSNFTLKIRSTKLEDSAMYFCASSAATGISNQPQHFGDGTRLSIL.

This rearrangement joins TRBV11-1 to TRBJ2-7, with D perhaps TRBD2 (6 bases). The V end was cut by 3 bases, the J end by 5 bases, with 14 bases between. Germline assignment: CDR1 SGHAT and CDR2 FQDESV (reference sequence). This CDR3 comprises 14 residues. The CDR3 here is CASSLGGNRNEQYF. Here the CDR3 DNA reads TGTGCCAGCAGCTTGGGGGGAAATCGCAACGAGCAGTACTTC. The full variable domain, in which reference TRBV11-1 and TRBJ2-7 provide the parts outside the CDR3, is EAEVAQSPRYKITEKSQAVAFWCDPISGHATLYWYRQILGQGPELLVQFQDESVVDDSQLPKDRFSAERLKGVDSTLKIQPAELGDSAMYLCASSLGGNRNEQYFGPGTRLTVT.

The chain has TRBV24-1 and TRBJ2-1, with 11 bases lining up with TRBD2. Per germline, CDR1 KGHDR and CDR2 SFDVKD. The CDR3 is made up of 15 amino acids. V shed 9 bases, J shed 5 bases, and the junction held 8 bases outside the gene matches. CDR3 region: CATGRGTSGDNEQFF. CDR3 sequence (DNA): TGTGCCACCGGAAGGGGGACTAGCGGCGACAATGAGCAGTTCTTC.

The chain recombines TRBV28 with TRBJ1-6; possible D gene TRBD1, 6 bases. V lost 3 bases and J lost 6, with 12 bases in between. Per the germline V gene, CDR1 is MDHEN and CDR2 is SYDVKM. CDR3 size: 15 residues. For the CDR3, the DNA is TGTGCCAGCAGTTTTGGCGGCAGGGGTAATTCACCCCTCCACTTT. Protein sequence: CASSFGGRGNSPLHF.

The rearrangement joins TRBV5-4 to TRBJ2-3; TRBD2 agrees at 14 bases. Germline-derived CDR1 and CDR2 are SGHNT and YYREEE (reference sequence). After removal of 0 bases from V and 7 bases from J, the junction contained 4 bases not matched to a gene. The CDR3 contains 16 residues. The CDR3 DNA reads TGTGCCAGCAGCTTGGATGGGACTAGCGGGAGTTATACGCAGTATTTT. This sequence encodes CASSLDGTSGSYTQYF.

The chain carries TRBV30 and TRBJ2-3; 7 bases map to TRBD2. Germline V lookup: CDR1 GTSNPN, CDR2 SVGIG (reference sequence). CDR3 length equals 14 residues. Unmatched junction bases numbered 5, after V lost 2 bases and J lost 3 bases. The CDR3, as DNA: TGTGCCTGGAGTTTGGCGGGAGTTACAGATACGCAGTATTTT. Translating gives CAWSLAGVTDTQYF.

This clone was detected a few times. CDR3 residues: CASSLAGFGNQPQHF. The CDR3 DNA follows: TGCGCCAGCAGCTTGGCCGGGTTCGGTAATCAGCCCCAGCATTTT. The chain has TRBV5-1 and TRBJ1-5; no clear D gene. Germline V gene data show CDR1 as SGHRS and CDR2 as YFSETQ. V lost 0 bases, J lost 4 bases, and 11 bases lay in between. There are 15 residues in the CDR3.

This clone appeared a few times. The DNA of the CDR3 is TGCGCCAGCGGATCCGGGACTAGCACGGCCTACGAGCAGTACTTC. Translating gives CASGSGTSTAYEQYF. This chain uses TRBV5-1 with TRBJ2-7; 9 nucleotides match TRBD2. The CDR3 totals 15 residues. Trimming cost V 7 bases and J 2 bases; bases outside gene matches: 10. Germline V gene lookup returns CDR1 SGHRS and CDR2 YFSETQ.

This clone appeared once. The rearrangement uses TRBV19 and TRBJ1-4; D not resolved. Per the germline V gene, CDR1 is LNHDA and CDR2 is SQIVND (reference sequence). The CDR3 consists of 18 residues. V dropped 5 bases and J dropped 0 bases, with 19 bases sitting between them. The CDR3 region is CASSSQIARPATNEKLFF. The CDR3 DNA reads TGTGCCAGTAGTTCACAGATCGCCCGTCCTGCAACTAATGAAAAACTGTTTTTT.